Below are 16 T cell receptor beta chains sequenced from a single sample in a study of neoadjuvant nivolumab and ipilimumab in lung cancer. Method: immunoSEQ multiplex PCR; TCRdb's copy keeps in-frame clones and lacks some. The profile shows fewer than 2,000 clones, about 86% of them singletons. The sequencing here drew on adjacent normal lung tissue, taken after neoadjuvant nivolumab, alone or with ipilimumab, at or shortly before surgery. These receptors were collected from an adult with non-small cell lung cancer.

This rearrangement joins TRBV2 to TRBJ2-5; TRBD1 aligns across 7 bases. Trimming removed 8 bases from V and 2 bases from J; junction bases left unmatched: 11. This CDR3 spans 15 amino acids. Germline CDR1 is SNHLY and CDR2 is FYNNEI. The chain's CDR3 is CASERGTAFQETQYF. The CDR3 coding sequence is TGTGCCAGCGAACGAGGGACAGCCTTTCAAGAGACCCAGTACTTC. The full variable domain, its missing parts supplied by reference TRBV2 and TRBJ2-5, is EPEVTQTPSHQVTQMGQEVILRCVPISNHLYFYWYRQILGQKVEFLVSFYNNEISEKSEIFDDQFSVERPDGSNFTLKIRSTKLEDSAMYFCASERGTAFQETQYFGPGTRLLVL.

The V call is TRBV20-1, the J call TRBJ2-1; D possibly corresponds to TRBD2 (6 bases). The CDR3 sequence is 11 residues long. CDR1 is DFQATT and CDR2 is SNEGSKA in the germline V gene (reference sequence). The V end lost 6 bases, the J end lost 8 bases, and 11 bases lay between the germline ends. The CDR3 region is CSALGGYEQFF. CDR3 nucleotide sequence: TGCAGTGCCCTCGGGGGTTATGAGCAGTTCTTC.

The chain uses TRBV6-1 and TRBJ1-2; the D gene is possibly TRBD1 (5 bases). CDR3 size: 12 residues. Germline-derived CDR1 and CDR2 are MNHNS and SASEGT. Trimming pared 4 bases from V and 13 bases from J, leaving 16 bases between. CDR3 amino acids: CASSAQGYSGTF. The CDR3 nucleotides are TGTGCCAGCAGTGCGCAGGGCTACTCGGGCACCTTC.

This chain joins TRBV19 and TRBJ1-1, with D maybe TRBD1 (5 bases). CDR3 size: 14 residues. With 2 bases removed from V and 1 base from J, the gap between germline ends came to 8 bases. CDR1 LNHDA and CDR2 SQIVND come from the germline V gene (reference sequence). This CDR3 reads CASSINQGNTEAFF. DNA of the CDR3: TGTGCCAGTAGTATAAATCAGGGGAACACTGAAGCTTTCTTT. The complete variable domain, with remaining parts taken from reference TRBV19 and TRBJ1-1, reads DGGITQSPKYLFRKEGQNVTLSCEQNLNHDAMYWYRQDPGQGLRLIYYSQIVNDFQKGDIAEGYSVSREKKESFPLTVTSAQKNPTAFYLCASSINQGNTEAFFGQGTRLTVV.

This clone was observed once. In nucleotides, the CDR3 is TGTGCCATCTGCTCCGCGTTTAATCAGCCCCAGCATTTT. Encoded protein: CAICSAFNQPQHF. This chain connects TRBV10-3 to TRBJ1-5; D call uncertain. Per the germline V gene, CDR1 is ENHRY and CDR2 is SYGVKD. V shed 8 bases and J shed 4 bases, with 12 bases lying between them. The CDR3 runs 13 residues.

CDR3 nucleotides: TGCGCCAGCAGTGAGGGACTAGCGGCCTTCACAGATACGCAGTATTTT. Encoded protein: CASSEGLAAFTDTQYF. This chain joins TRBV10-2 and TRBJ2-3, with TRBD2 matching over 10 bases. The germline V gene encodes CDR1 WSHSY and CDR2 SAAADI. The trim removed 2 bases at V and 2 bases at J, leaving 4 bases unmatched. The CDR3 has 16 residues.

The chain carries TRBV13 and TRBJ2-7, with 10 bases that match TRBD2. Trimming cost V 3 bases and J 4 bases; bases outside gene matches: 3. The V gene's germline CDR1 is PRHDT and CDR2 FYEKMQ (reference sequence). The CDR3 is 14 amino acids. CDR3 protein: CASSLGLAQYEQYF. In nucleotides, the CDR3 is TGTGCCAGCAGCTTGGGACTAGCGCAGTACGAGCAGTACTTC.

V and J are TRBV27 and TRBJ1-5; TRBD1 is a possible D gene (6 bases). This CDR3 region has 13 residues. Looked up from germline, CDR1 is MNHEY and CDR2 is SMNVEV (reference sequence). Deletions cut 4 bases from V and 2 bases from J, with 6 bases between. In DNA, the CDR3 is TGTGCCAGCAGTTACAGGGGCAATCAGCCCCAGCATTTT. Translation: CASSYRGNQPQHF.

This sequence joins TRBV9 and TRBJ1-4; the D gene is possibly TRBD1 (5 bases). With 1 base removed from V and 0 bases from J, the gap between germline ends came to 13 bases. The CDR3 contains 17 residues. Germline CDR1 SGDLS, CDR2 YYNGEE. CDR3: CASSVTGTSATNEKLFF. CDR3 coding DNA: TGTGCCAGCAGCGTAACCGGGACCTCTGCAACTAATGAAAAACTGTTTTTT.

This chain links TRBV11-2 with TRBJ2-2, with 7 bases lining up with TRBD1. Germline loops: CDR1 SGHAT, CDR2 FQNNGV. The CDR3 consists of 15 residues. V lost 4 bases, J lost 6 bases, and 8 bases stayed unmatched. CDR3: CASSSEGAWAGELFF. The DNA of the CDR3 is TGTGCCAGCAGCTCAGAGGGGGCATGGGCCGGGGAGCTGTTTTTT.

The rearrangement uses TRBV5-1 and TRBJ1-2; D remains ambiguous. The CDR3 spans 15 residues. Germline loops: CDR1 SGHRS, CDR2 YFSETQ. V lost 0 bases to trimming and J lost 1 base, with 10 bases between them. The CDR3 here is CASSLDGLRNYGYTF. The DNA of the CDR3 is TGCGCCAGCAGCTTGGACGGACTACGTAACTATGGCTACACCTTC. Looking up the rest from reference TRBV5-1 and TRBJ1-2 gives the full variable domain: KAGVTQTPRYLIKTRGQQVTLSCSPISGHRSVSWYQQTPGQGLQFLFEYFSETQRNKGNFPGRFSGRQFSNSRSEMNVSTLELGDSALYLCASSLDGLRNYGYTFGSGTRLTVV.

The rearrangement uses TRBV5-1 and TRBJ1-2; tentatively, D is TRBD1 (5 bases). The CDR3 covers 13 residues. Trimming left V 5 bases short and J 4 bases short, with 12 bases between. Per germline, CDR1 SGHRS and CDR2 YFSETQ. The CDR3 DNA sequence: TGCGCCAGCAGTGAAGGGGTTGGCTATGGCTACACCTTC. As protein: CASSEGVGYGYTF.

The CDR3 is CASSLVDRLGQFF. The CDR3 DNA is TGTGCCAGCAGCTTAGTAGACAGGTTGGGGCAGTTCTTC. The chain recombines TRBV11-2 with TRBJ2-1; possible D gene TRBD1, 6 bases. Looked up from germline, CDR1 is SGHAT and CDR2 is FQNNGV. The V and J ends lost 1 base and 12 bases respectively, with 13 bases between them. The CDR3 extends over 13 amino acids.

The rearrangement uses TRBV5-6 and TRBJ1-2, with no clear D. V was cut by 3 bases and J by 0 bases, with 12 bases left in between. The CDR3 has 15 residues. CDR1 and CDR2 from the germline V gene are SGHDT and YYEEEE. The CDR3 DNA is TGTGCCAGCAGCTCGCTGGACGGAACTAACTATGGCTACACCTTC. Its translation: CASSSLDGTNYGYTF.

The rearrangement joins TRBV2 to TRBJ2-2, with unresolved D. This CDR3 spans 13 amino acids. V lost 6 bases to trimming and J lost 6 bases, with 11 bases between them. Germline values: CDR1 SNHLY, CDR2 FYNNEI. This CDR3 reads CASSATSPGELFF. The CDR3 DNA is TGTGCCAGCAGCGCTACCTCACCCGGGGAGCTGTTTTTT.

The rearrangement links TRBV5-5 to TRBJ2-1, with D hard to call. From germline, CDR1 is SGHKS and CDR2 YYEKEE (reference sequence). Trimming removed 0 bases from V and 8 bases from J, with 15 bases in between. This CDR3 is 15 amino acids long. CDR3 DNA: TGTGCCAGCAGCTTGGGGGTAGGGAAGAAGGATGAGCAGTTCTTC. Its translation is CASSLGVGKKDEQFF.